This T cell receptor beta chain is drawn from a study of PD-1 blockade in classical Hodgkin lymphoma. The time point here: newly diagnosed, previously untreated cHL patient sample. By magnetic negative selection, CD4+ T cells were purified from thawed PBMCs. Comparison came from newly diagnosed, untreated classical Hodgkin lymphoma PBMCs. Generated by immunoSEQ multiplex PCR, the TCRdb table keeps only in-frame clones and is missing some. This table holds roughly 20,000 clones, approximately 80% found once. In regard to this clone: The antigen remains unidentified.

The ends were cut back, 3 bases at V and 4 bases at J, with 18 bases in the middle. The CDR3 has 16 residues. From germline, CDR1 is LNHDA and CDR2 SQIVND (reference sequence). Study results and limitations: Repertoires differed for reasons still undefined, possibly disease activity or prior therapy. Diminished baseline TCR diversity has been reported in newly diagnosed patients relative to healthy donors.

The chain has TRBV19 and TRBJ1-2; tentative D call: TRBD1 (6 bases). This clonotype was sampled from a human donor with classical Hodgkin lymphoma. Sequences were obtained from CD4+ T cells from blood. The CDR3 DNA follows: TGTGCCAGTAGTATTTTTCTCACCGGACAGTCCTATGGCTACACCTTC. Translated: CASSIFLTGQSYGYTF. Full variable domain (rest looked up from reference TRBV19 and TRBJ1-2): DGGITQSPKYLFRKEGQNVTLSCEQNLNHDAMYWYRQDPGQGLRLIYYSQIVNDFQKGDIAEGYSVSREKKESFPLTVTSAQKNPTAFYLCASSIFLTGQSYGYTFGSGTRLTVV.